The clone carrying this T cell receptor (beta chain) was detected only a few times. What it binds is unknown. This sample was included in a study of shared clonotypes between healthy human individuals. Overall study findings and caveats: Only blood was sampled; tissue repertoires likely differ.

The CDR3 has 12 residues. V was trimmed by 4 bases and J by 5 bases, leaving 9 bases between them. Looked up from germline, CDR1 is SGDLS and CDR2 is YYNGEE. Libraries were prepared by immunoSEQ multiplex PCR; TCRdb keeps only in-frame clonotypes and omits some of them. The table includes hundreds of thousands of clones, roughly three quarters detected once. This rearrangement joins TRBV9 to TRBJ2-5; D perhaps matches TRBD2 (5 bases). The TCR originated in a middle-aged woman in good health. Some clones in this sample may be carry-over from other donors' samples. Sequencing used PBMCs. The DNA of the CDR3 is TGTGCCAGCAGCTTAGCGATCGAGACCCAGTACTTC. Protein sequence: CASSLAIETQYF.